This T cell receptor (beta chain) was profiled in a study of a mutant IDH1 vaccine in newly diagnosed glioma. At the level of the study: Commencement of vaccination occurred 4-6 weeks following radiotherapy alone, or concurrently with temozolomide cycles. The V12 visit happened in week 35, and the V13 visit happened in week 47.

The method was immunoSEQ multiplex PCR; TCRdb's version includes in-frame clones alone and lacks a portion of them. The table lists almost 95,000 clones, around 92% of them singletons. Study-wide points: Any relationship between pseudoprogression and changes in top peripheral T cell clonotypes seemed absent.

Described time point: week 47, end of study. In the vaccine, a single dose held 300 ug of the mutant IDH1 20-mer peptide, along with topical imiquimod. Patients in the study were vaccinated eight times, receiving shots in weeks 1, 3, 5, 7, 11, 15, 19 and 23. As regards this clone: The antigen is unknown.

The CDR3 covers 14 residues. CDR1 is KGHSH and CDR2 is LQKENI in the germline V gene. V gave up 0 bases and J gave up 0 bases, with 2 bases separating them. The TCR comes from a woman aged 45-65 years with glioma. The input for sequencing was PBMCs, taken from a glioma patient whose treatment included an IDH1 peptide vaccine. The chain combines TRBV18 with TRBJ1-4, with D unclear. The CDR3 DNA follows: TGTGCCAGCTCACCACCCTCAACTAATGAAAAACTGTTTTTT. It encodes CASSPPSTNEKLFF.